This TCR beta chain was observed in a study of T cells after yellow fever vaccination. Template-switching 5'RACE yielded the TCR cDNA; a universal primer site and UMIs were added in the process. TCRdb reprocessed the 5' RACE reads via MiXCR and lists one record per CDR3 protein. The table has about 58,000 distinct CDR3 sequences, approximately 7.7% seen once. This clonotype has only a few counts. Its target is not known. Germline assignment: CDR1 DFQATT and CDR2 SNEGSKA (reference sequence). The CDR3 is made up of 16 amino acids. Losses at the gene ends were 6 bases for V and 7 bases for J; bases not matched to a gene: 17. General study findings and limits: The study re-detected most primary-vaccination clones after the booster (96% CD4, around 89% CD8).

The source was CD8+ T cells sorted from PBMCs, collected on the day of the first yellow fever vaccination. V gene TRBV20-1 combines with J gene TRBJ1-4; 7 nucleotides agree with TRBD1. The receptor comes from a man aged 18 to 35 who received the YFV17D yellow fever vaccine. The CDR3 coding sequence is TGCAGTGCCCCTCAGCCACAGGGGCCCTTTGGTGAAAAACTGTTTTTT. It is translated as CSAPQPQGPFGEKLFF.